This TCR beta chain was profiled in a study of blood T cell repertoires in COVID-19. Study as a whole: Acute and convalescent COVID-19 samples came from the United States, Italy and Spain.

Generated by immunoSEQ multiplex PCR, the TCRdb table keeps only in-frame clones and is missing some. The sample holds around 370,000 clones, 88% seen once. Before being deemed recovered, Cohort 3 donors had two negative PCRs, clearance, or symptom resolution. The CDR3 totals 14 residues. Germline V gene sequence: CDR1 MNHEY, CDR2 SVGAGI. The germline V and J ends were trimmed by 7 bases and 7 bases, with 19 bases remaining between them. The sequencing sample was made of PBMCs or T cells enriched from blood (not recorded which). The TCR sequence derives from a woman younger than 30 who had recovered from COVID-19. The chain uses TRBV6-5 and TRBJ1-1, with D possibly being TRBD1 (5 bases). CDR3 in DNA: TGTGCCAGCACCCCTACGGGGGGGTCCTTTGAAGCTTTCTTT. Protein sequence: CASTPTGGSFEAFF.